The next 24 T cell receptor beta chains were all read from a single sample in a study of cytomegalovirus exposure and HLA in healthy donors. 60 Vbeta and 13 Jbeta primers were used in PCR. The repertoire was sequenced with immunoSEQ multiplex PCR; TCRdb's copy has only in-frame clones and lacks some. Of over 90,000 clones in the sample, roughly three fifths were seen once. Sequencing used PBMCs. These receptors all stem from a human donor in good health.

This chain links TRBV18 with TRBJ2-2, with a possible D match to TRBD2 (6 bases). Germline lookup yields CDR1 KGHSH and CDR2 LQKENI. CDR3 length: 15 residues. Trimming pared 2 bases from V and 1 base from J, leaving 8 bases between. CDR3 in DNA: TGTGCCAGCTCACCATGGGAGGTGAACACCGGGGAGCTGTTTTTT. Protein product: CASSPWEVNTGELFF.

The J gene is TRBJ2-1, the V gene TRBV27; TRBD1 might be the D (5 bases). Trimming stripped 6 bases from V and 9 bases from J, with 21 bases between. CDR1 and CDR2 from the germline V gene are MNHEY and SMNVEV (reference sequence). The CDR3 runs 15 residues. CDR3 nucleotides: TGTGCCAGCAGCCCGATGTTGGGGCAGGTGAGTGAGCAGTTCTTC. Translation gives CASSPMLGQVSEQFF.

This clone came up a few times. CDR3 nucleotide sequence: TGTGCCAGCAGCATAGGGGGCGGCTATGGCTACACCTTC. This translates into CASSIGGGYGYTF. The chain has TRBV6-1 and TRBJ1-2, with 7 nucleotides matching TRBD1. This CDR3 has 13 residues. Germline V lookup: CDR1 MNHNS, CDR2 SASEGT. V shed 6 bases, J shed 4 bases, and the junction held 5 bases outside the gene matches.

The genes are TRBV19 and TRBJ1-1, with a weak D call TRBD1 (6 bases). This CDR3 has 14 residues. Germline V lookup: CDR1 LNHDA, CDR2 SQIVND (reference sequence). V lost 6 bases and J 6 bases, leaving 17 bases between the germline ends. The CDR3: CASRPRQAGAEAFF. The CDR3 nucleotides are TGTGCCAGTAGGCCAAGACAGGCGGGCGCTGAAGCTTTCTTT.

In its sample, this clone was seen a few times. The V call is TRBV30, the J call TRBJ1-2; no reliable D call. This CDR3 contains 14 residues. CDR1 and CDR2 (germline): GTSNPN, SVGIG (reference sequence). Trimming took off 3 bases at V and 0 bases at J, with 11 bases between the two ends. Here the CDR3 reads CAWSMTRANYGYTF. The CDR3 region has the DNA TGTGCCTGGAGCATGACTAGGGCTAACTATGGCTACACCTTC.

A remark on this clone: One end of the junction varies from germline; a read error may be responsible. This sequence joins TRBV7-7 and TRBJ2-3, with D tentatively TRBD2 (5 bases). From germline, CDR1 is SSHAT and CDR2 FNYEAQ (reference sequence). CDR3 length: 13 residues. DNA for the CDR3: TGTGCTAGCAGCTCGGACTTCGCAGATACGCAGTATTTT. Protein: CASSSDFADTQYF. Supplemented by reference TRBV7-7 and TRBJ2-3, the full variable domain reads GAGVSQSPRYKVTKRGQDVTLRCDPISSHATLYWYQQALGQGPEFLTYFNYEAQPDKSGLPSDRFSAERPEGSISTLTIQRTEQRDSAMYRCASSSDFADTQYFGPGTRLTVL.

This clone was seen a handful of times. This chain links TRBV30 with TRBJ2-1; TRBD2 matches at 9 bases. Losses at the gene ends were 4 bases for V and 5 bases for J; bases not matched to a gene: 9. CDR3 size: 15 residues. Germline CDR1 reads GTSNPN; CDR2 reads SVGIG (reference sequence). Here the CDR3 reads CAWILGGTSNNEQFF. The CDR3 nucleotides read TGTGCCTGGATCCTCGGAGGGACTAGCAACAATGAGCAGTTCTTC.

V usage is TRBV29-1 and J usage is TRBJ2-7; tentative D call: TRBD2 (6 bases). Germline assignment: CDR1 SQVTM and CDR2 ANQGSEA. V was clipped by 0 bases and J by 0 bases, with 21 bases between them. There are 18 residues in the CDR3. CDR3 loop: CSVEDFGPRGVGSYEQYF. The CDR3 nucleotides read TGCAGCGTTGAAGATTTCGGGCCCCGCGGGGTCGGCTCCTACGAGCAGTACTTC.

This clone occurred a few times. The chain couples TRBV2 to TRBJ2-3; perhaps TRBD2 as D (6 bases). CDR3 length: 15 residues. V lost 1 base and J lost 4, with 12 bases in between. From germline, CDR1 is SNHLY and CDR2 FYNNEI. The CDR3, as DNA: TGTGCCAGCAGTGAAGTGGGAGGTCGGGCAGATACGCAGTATTTT. Translating gives CASSEVGGRADTQYF.

This chain uses TRBV19 with TRBJ2-7; TRBD2 matches at 7 bases. V lost 6 bases and J lost 2; bases outside the gene matches: 1. The CDR3 covers 12 residues. Germline V gene lookup returns CDR1 LNHDA and CDR2 SQIVND (reference sequence). CDR3 residues: CASSGRPYEQYF. The CDR3, as DNA: TGTGCCAGTAGCGGGAGGCCCTACGAGCAGTACTTC.

The chain uses TRBV11-2 and TRBJ2-5; D perhaps matches TRBD2 (6 bases). Trimming took off 8 bases at V and 5 bases at J, with 18 bases between the two ends. The CDR3 runs to 14 residues. The germline V gene encodes CDR1 SGHAT and CDR2 FQNNGV. CDR3 coding DNA: TGTGCCAGCGAGGAGGGAATGGTTCGCGAGACCCAGTACTTC. Protein sequence: CASEEGMVRETQYF.

The chain uses TRBV19 and TRBJ1-2, with 7 positions matching TRBD1. Germline assignment: CDR1 LNHDA and CDR2 SQIVND (reference sequence). This CDR3 is built from 15 residues. V lost 5 bases and J lost 0; bases outside the gene matches: 6. The CDR3 spells CASSVDRMPNYGYTF. CDR3 nucleotide sequence: TGTGCCAGTAGTGTGGACAGGATGCCTAACTATGGCTACACCTTC.

The chain links TRBV5-1 to TRBJ2-7, with 8 bases identical to TRBD2. CDR1 is SGHRS, CDR2 YFSETQ, per germline. CDR3 size: 14 residues. Trimming removed 1 base from V and 5 bases from J; junction bases left unmatched: 5. In nucleotides, the CDR3 is TGCGCCAGCAGCTTGTCCGGGAGGGCCGACGAGCAGTACTTC. Amino acid sequence: CASSLSGRADEQYF.

The CDR3 nucleotides are TGTGCCAGCAGGCCCACAGGGGGCTGGACTGGAAACACCATATATTTT. It yields the protein CASRPTGGWTGNTIYF. The chain uses TRBV27 and TRBJ1-3; 9 bases are a match to TRBD1. Losses at the gene ends were 6 bases for V and 2 bases for J; bases not matched to a gene: 8. This CDR3 is 16 amino acids long. Germline CDR1 MNHEY, CDR2 SMNVEV (reference sequence).

The CDR3 loop is CASSFGGTITEAFF. The DNA for the CDR3 is TGTGCCAGCAGTTTCGGTGGGACTATCACTGAAGCTTTCTTT. This chain links TRBV27 with TRBJ1-1; D is possibly TRBD1 (5 bases). The ends were cut back, 3 bases at V and 4 bases at J, with 12 bases in the middle. CDR3 length equals 14 residues. Looked up from germline, CDR1 is MNHEY and CDR2 is SMNVEV (reference sequence).

The CDR3 spells CASSSFGGEQFF. In DNA, the CDR3 is TGTGCCAGCAGTTCTTTCGGCGGTGAGCAGTTCTTC. The chain employs TRBV27 and TRBJ2-1; D is unclear. The germline V gene encodes CDR1 MNHEY and CDR2 SMNVEV (reference sequence). This CDR3 has 12 residues. The V end was cut by 4 bases, the J end by 9 bases, with 10 bases between.

This clone was seen just once. One end of the junction is discordant with germline, which a read error may explain. The J gene is TRBJ2-3, the V gene TRBV7-7, with D perhaps matching TRBD2 (6 bases). Per germline, CDR1 SSHAT and CDR2 FNYEAQ (reference sequence). This CDR3 is built from 15 residues. CDR3 in amino acids: CASSLSGSRADTQYF. CDR3 DNA sequence: TGTGCTAGCAGCTTGAGCGGGTCCCGTGCAGATACGCAGTATTTT. The complete variable domain, with remaining parts taken from reference TRBV7-7 and TRBJ2-3, reads GAGVSQSPRYKVTKRGQDVTLRCDPISSHATLYWYQQALGQGPEFLTYFNYEAQPDKSGLPSDRFSAERPEGSISTLTIQRTEQRDSAMYRCASSLSGSRADTQYFGPGTRLTVL.

The V call is TRBV9, the J call TRBJ2-7; 7 positions agree with TRBD1. V was pared by 3 bases and J by 4 bases, with 13 bases of the junction left unmatched. This CDR3 region has 16 residues. In germline, CDR1 is SGDLS, CDR2 YYNGEE. CDR3 nucleotides: TGTGCCAGCAGCGCTGCTGACAGGGAATTTCGGTACGAGCAGTACTTC. Encoded protein: CASSAADREFRYEQYF.

J is TRBJ2-2 and V is TRBV19, with 7 nucleotides matching TRBD2. Germline CDR1 and CDR2: LNHDA and SQIVND (reference sequence). The CDR3 has 16 residues. The V segment lost 5 bases and the J segment 1 base; nucleotides outside the gene matches: 7. CDR3 DNA: TGTGCCAGTAGTGGTCGGGCGGGAGAGAACACCGGGGAGCTGTTTTTT. This encodes CASSGRAGENTGELFF.

The rearrangement uses TRBV2 and TRBJ2-5; 11 nucleotides align to TRBD2. The J segment lost 1 base and the V segment lost 7 bases, leaving 5 bases of the junction unmatched. Germline CDR1 and CDR2: SNHLY and FYNNEI. The CDR3 loop spans 15 amino acids. The CDR3 region is CASTSGTSGQETQYF. The CDR3 nucleotides are TGTGCCAGCACCTCCGGGACTAGCGGCCAAGAGACCCAGTACTTC.

CDR3 sequence: CASSFSGSSNEQFF. CDR3 DNA sequence: TGTGCCAGCAGCTTCAGCGGGAGCAGCAATGAGCAGTTCTTC. The rearrangement joins TRBV7-9 to TRBJ2-1; 8 nucleotides line up with TRBD2. Per germline, CDR1 SEHNR and CDR2 FQNEAQ (reference sequence). V was clipped by 3 bases and J by 6 bases; unmatched bases: 4. This CDR3 is 14 amino acids long.

The rearrangement uses TRBV7-9 and TRBJ2-5; D may be TRBD2 (5 bases). Trimming cost V 5 bases and J 5 bases, with 15 bases left between them. CDR3 length: 14 residues. The germline CDR1 and CDR2 sequences are SEHNR and FQNEAQ (reference sequence). The DNA for the CDR3 is TGTGCCAGCAGCCTGATAGACGGCGGGGAGACCCAGTACTTC. The encoded protein is CASSLIDGGETQYF.

The chain couples TRBV19 to TRBJ1-4; 8 bases line up with TRBD1. Trimming removed 6 bases from V and 5 bases from J; junction bases left unmatched: 5. Per germline, CDR1 LNHDA and CDR2 SQIVND (reference sequence). The length of the CDR3 is 14 residues. Here the CDR3 reads CASSPRGQNEKLFF. The CDR3 DNA follows: TGTGCCAGTAGCCCCAGGGGGCAAAATGAAAAACTGTTTTTT. The full variable domain, completed using reference TRBV19 and TRBJ1-4, is DGGITQSPKYLFRKEGQNVTLSCEQNLNHDAMYWYRQDPGQGLRLIYYSQIVNDFQKGDIAEGYSVSREKKESFPLTVTSAQKNPTAFYLCASSPRGQNEKLFFGSGTQLSVL.

The chain links TRBV5-6 to TRBJ2-2; D is undetermined. Germline CDR1 reads SGHDT; CDR2 reads YYEEEE. Trimming stripped 0 bases from V and 8 bases from J, with 8 bases between. The CDR3 sequence is 13 residues long. The CDR3 reads CASSLVQYGELFF. CDR3 in DNA: TGTGCCAGCAGCTTGGTACAATATGGGGAGCTGTTTTTT.